This T cell receptor beta chain emerged from a study of human T cells and chemical hapten exposure. Findings and limits, study-wide: Given that the donors had alopecia, their immune response may differ from that seen in healthy people. Sensitizing with DPC caused no change in TCRs above 1 in 1000 frequency.

The time point was: patch test 3, about 24 weeks after DPC sensitization. The treatment: therapeutic diphenylcyclopropenone sensitization with weekly scalp DPC. TCRdb reprocessed the RACE reads via MiXCR and lists one record per CDR3 protein. The sample lists 97,000 or so distinct CDR3 sequences, 25% to 35% occurring once. Note on this clonotype: Its specificity is unknown.

Trimming took 5 bases from V and 4 from J, leaving 8 bases between them. There are 11 residues in the CDR3. Germline-derived CDR1 and CDR2 are GTSNPN and SVGIG (reference sequence). The chain combines TRBV30 with TRBJ2-5; D is uncertain. Material: whole blood, obtained in connection with sensitization to the hapten diphenylcyclopropenone (DPC). This receptor was identified in a middle-aged man with alopecia areata. Some clones in this sample may be carry-over from other donors' samples. The CDR3 DNA follows: TGTGCCTGGGGGGTTGGAGAGACCCAGTACTTC. Amino acid sequence: CAWGVGETQYF. Filled out from reference TRBV30 and TRBJ2-5, the complete variable domain reads SQTIHQWPATLVQPVGSPLSLECTVEGTSNPNLYWYRQAAGRGLQLLFYSVGIGQISSEVPQNLSASRPQDRQFILSSKKLLLSDSGFYLCAWGVGETQYFGPGTRLLVL.